These 32 T cell receptor beta chains were all obtained from the same sample, sequenced in a study of blood T cell repertoires in COVID-19. TCRdb keeps only in-frame clones here, not all; method: immunoSEQ multiplex PCR. The data contain some 220,000 clones, approximately 80% of them seen just once; the ten biggest clones take up 9.5% to 15%. The sample comprised peripheral blood. These receptors originate from a human donor in a cohort sampled during active COVID-19.

The chain is built from TRBV6-5 and TRBJ2-5, with D possibly matching TRBD1 (5 bases). Germline assignment: CDR1 MNHEY and CDR2 SVGAGI. V was clipped by 6 bases and J by 3 bases, with 5 bases between them. The CDR3 is made up of 11 amino acids. The CDR3 region is CASRGEETQYF. Here the CDR3 DNA reads TGTGCCAGCAGAGGGGAAGAGACCCAGTACTTC.

The rearrangement links TRBV4-2 to TRBJ1-1, with unresolved D. Trimming took off 1 base at V and 4 bases at J, with 7 bases between the two ends. CDR1 and CDR2 from the germline V gene are LGHNA and YNFKEQ. There are 13 residues in the CDR3. As DNA, the CDR3 is TGTGCCAGCAGCCAAGTCCCATCCACTGAAGCTTTCTTT. Translation gives CASSQVPSTEAFF.

The gene calls are TRBV7-2 and TRBJ2-1; 7 bases fit TRBD2. The germline V gene encodes CDR1 SGHTA and CDR2 FQGNSA. Germline trimming cut 2 bases from V and 6 bases from J; bases unmatched to any gene: 4. The CDR3 has 14 amino acids. The CDR3 coding sequence is TGTGCCAGCAGCTTACGGACTAGTATCAATGAGCAGTTCTTC. Protein product: CASSLRTSINEQFF.

This chain uses TRBV7-2 with TRBJ2-3, with D perhaps matching TRBD1 (8 bases). The CDR3 consists of 16 residues. V dropped 5 bases and J dropped 1 base, with 16 bases sitting between them. Germline CDR1 is SGHTA and CDR2 is FQGNSA. The DNA of the CDR3 is TGTGCCAGCAGCCTAAACAGGGGGGGAGGCACAGATACGCAGTATTTT. It specifies CASSLNRGGGTDTQYF.

This chain connects TRBV19 to TRBJ1-2, with 7 bases lining up with TRBD1. The length of the CDR3 is 17 residues. With 6 bases clipped from V and 4 bases from J, the junction kept 17 bases outside the gene matches. Germline CDR1 LNHDA, CDR2 SQIVND (reference sequence). The CDR3 region is CASSPRGTVSHRYGYTF. DNA for the CDR3: TGTGCCAGTAGCCCTCGCGGGACAGTTTCCCATCGCTATGGCTACACCTTC.

The chain employs TRBV7-2 and TRBJ1-1; D remains ambiguous. Germline CDR1 is SGHTA and CDR2 is FQGNSA. V shed 6 bases and J shed 2 bases, with 7 bases lying between them. The CDR3 totals 12 residues. CDR3 bases: TGTGCCAGCAGTACTCTTAACACTGAAGCTTTCTTT. The encoded protein is CASSTLNTEAFF.

The chain joins TRBV18 to TRBJ2-1; 9 bases line up with TRBD2. V shed 5 bases, J shed 6 bases, and the junction held 8 bases outside the gene matches. Germline assignment: CDR1 KGHSH and CDR2 LQKENI. CDR3 length: 15 residues. CDR3 sequence reads: CASSTPGTSTNEQFF. The CDR3, as DNA: TGTGCCAGCTCAACCCCCGGGACTAGCACCAATGAGCAGTTCTTC. The whole variable domain, filled in from reference TRBV18 and TRBJ2-1, reads NAGVMQNPRHLVRRRGQEARLRCSPMKGHSHVYWYRQLPEEGLKFMVYLQKENIIDESGMPKERFSAEFPKEGPSILRIQQVVRGDSAAYFCASSTPGTSTNEQFFGPGTRLTVL.

The chain carries TRBV5-6 and TRBJ2-1; D is possibly TRBD1 (8 bases). V lost 1 base and J 12 bases, leaving 20 bases between the germline ends. Per the germline V gene, CDR1 is SGHDT and CDR2 is YYEEEE. The CDR3 sequence is 15 residues long. DNA of the CDR3: TGTGCCAGCAGCTTGAGCGGGACAGGACAACACCCGCAGTTCTTC. As protein: CASSLSGTGQHPQFF.

V is TRBV5-4 and J is TRBJ2-1; TRBD2 matches 7 bases. CDR1 is SGHNT and CDR2 is YYREEE in the germline V gene (reference sequence). This CDR3 is 15 amino acids long. V shed 2 bases and J 2 bases; nucleotides not matched to a gene: 4. This CDR3 reads CASSLLGGTYNEQFF. CDR3 nucleotides: TGTGCCAGCAGCTTACTCGGGGGGACCTACAATGAGCAGTTCTTC.

The rearrangement uses TRBV6-5 and TRBJ2-2; D remains unclear. V lost 6 bases and J lost 4, with 15 bases in between. This CDR3 is built from 15 residues. CDR1 and CDR2 (germline): MNHEY, SVGAGI. In DNA form, the CDR3 reads TGTGCCAGCAGACCCCTAGGTATTCGCACCGGGGAGCTGTTTTTT. Translating it yields CASRPLGIRTGELFF.

The chain carries TRBV5-1 and TRBJ2-2; D might be TRBD1 (6 bases). The CDR3 has 14 residues. Germline loops: CDR1 SGHRS, CDR2 YFSETQ. Between the trimmed V and J ends, which lost 2 bases and 7 bases, there was a span of 12 bases. CDR3 region: CASSFWGLVGELFF. CDR3 DNA: TGCGCCAGCAGCTTTTGGGGGCTCGTCGGGGAGCTGTTTTTT.

This clone has only a few counts. The chain recombines TRBV19 with TRBJ2-7; 9 bases map to TRBD1. Germline V gene sequence: CDR1 LNHDA, CDR2 SQIVND (reference sequence). The CDR3 has 20 residues. After removal of 3 bases from V and 3 bases from J, the junction contained 21 bases not matched to a gene. The CDR3 reads CASSMSRASGQGRPFYEQYF. Here the CDR3 DNA reads TGTGCCAGTAGTATGTCCCGGGCTTCTGGACAGGGGAGGCCTTTCTACGAGCAGTACTTC. Filled out from reference TRBV19 and TRBJ2-7, the complete variable domain reads DGGITQSPKYLFRKEGQNVTLSCEQNLNHDAMYWYRQDPGQGLRLIYYSQIVNDFQKGDIAEGYSVSREKKESFPLTVTSAQKNPTAFYLCASSMSRASGQGRPFYEQYFGPGTRLTVT.

The chain uses TRBV6-5 and TRBJ2-3; the match to TRBD2 covers 7 bases. Germline-derived CDR1 and CDR2 are MNHEY and SVGAGI. With 6 bases clipped from V and 0 bases from J, the junction kept 6 bases outside the gene matches. This CDR3 is 15 amino acids long. The CDR3 DNA follows: TGTGCCAGCAGCCGCCTAGCGGTTAGCACAGATACGCAGTATTTT. Its translation is CASSRLAVSTDTQYF.

The chain employs TRBV19 and TRBJ1-1; a possible D gene is TRBD1 (5 bases). This CDR3 spans 14 amino acids. The V end was cut by 3 bases, the J end by 5 bases, with 13 bases between. CDR1 is LNHDA, CDR2 SQIVND, per germline (reference sequence). The CDR3 DNA reads as TGTGCCAGTAGTATGGGGGGGAGAGGGACTGAAGCTTTCTTT. Translating it yields CASSMGGRGTEAFF.

This clone was counted between two and nine times. V and J are TRBV7-9 and TRBJ1-3; D perhaps matches TRBD1 (5 bases). Germline V lookup: CDR1 SEHNR, CDR2 FQNEAQ (reference sequence). The V end lost 1 base, the J end lost 9 bases, and 13 bases lay between the germline ends. The CDR3 has 14 residues. CDR3 loop: CASSLEAAQGTIYF. DNA for the CDR3: TGTGCCAGCAGCTTAGAGGCAGCTCAGGGCACCATATATTTT.

The rearrangement links TRBV5-1 to TRBJ2-5; 8 nucleotides line up with TRBD1. J gave up 5 bases and V 0 bases, and 21 bases lay outside the gene matches. CDR3 length equals 20 residues. Germline V gene lookup returns CDR1 SGHRS and CDR2 YFSETQ. CDR3: CASSLGISGGTYRSRETQYF. CDR3 coding DNA: TGCGCCAGCAGCTTGGGAATTTCAGGGGGCACGTATAGAAGCAGGGAGACCCAGTACTTC.

This sequence joins TRBV12-3 or TRBV12-4 and TRBJ1-2, with 7 bases fitting TRBD1. Trimming removed 3 bases from V and 8 bases from J; junction bases left unmatched: 6. The CDR3 is made up of 13 amino acids. CDR3 DNA: TGTGCCAGCAGTTTTACAGGGGTCGGGGGCTACACCTTC. Encoded protein: CASSFTGVGGYTF.

The rearrangement uses TRBV7-3 and TRBJ2-7; maybe TRBD1 (5 bases). V was cut by 1 base and J by 6 bases, with 10 bases left in between. Per germline, CDR1 SGHTA and CDR2 FQGTGA. This CDR3 comprises 13 residues. The CDR3 reads CASSLNSGAEQYF. In DNA form, the CDR3 reads TGTGCCAGCAGCTTAAATTCTGGGGCCGAGCAGTACTTC.

V usage is TRBV6-2 or TRBV6-3 and J usage is TRBJ1-5; D gene ambiguous. Germline CDR1 and CDR2: MNHEY and SVGEGT. The CDR3 extends over 14 amino acids. V lost 2 bases, J lost 2 bases, and 7 bases lay in between. CDR3 bases: TGTGCCAGCAGTTACAGCCCGCGCAATCAGCCCCAGCATTTT. Translated: CASSYSPRNQPQHF.

The chain joins TRBV15 to TRBJ1-5; perhaps TRBD1 as D (5 bases). V was pared by 0 bases and J by 3 bases, with 12 bases between. Looked up from germline, CDR1 is LNHNV and CDR2 is YYDKDF (reference sequence). The CDR3 sequence is 16 residues long. Written as DNA, the CDR3 is TGTGCCACCAGCAGAGATAGACAGTCAAACAATCAGCCCCAGCATTTT. This codes for CATSRDRQSNNQPQHF.

The V gene is TRBV18, the J gene TRBJ2-5, with TRBD2 identical over 8 bases. Trimming removed 3 bases from V and 4 bases from J; junction bases left unmatched: 4. CDR1 and CDR2 from the germline V gene are KGHSH and LQKENI. The CDR3 is 14 amino acids. CDR3: CASSPGRGAETQYF. The CDR3 DNA is TGTGCCAGCTCACCCGGGCGGGGGGCAGAGACCCAGTACTTC. The full variable domain, rest sourced from reference TRBV18 and TRBJ2-5, is NAGVMQNPRHLVRRRGQEARLRCSPMKGHSHVYWYRQLPEEGLKFMVYLQKENIIDESGMPKERFSAEFPKEGPSILRIQQVVRGDSAAYFCASSPGRGAETQYFGPGTRLLVL.

This clone was seen a handful of times. This chain uses TRBV19 with TRBJ1-2; D might be TRBD1 (6 bases). Germline CDR1 is LNHDA and CDR2 is SQIVND (reference sequence). V lost 8 bases and J 2 bases, leaving 12 bases between the germline ends. This CDR3 is 13 amino acids long. CDR3 bases: TGTGCCAGTGGACAGCGACTAAACTATGGCTACACCTTC. Its protein is CASGQRLNYGYTF.

This sequence joins TRBV6-1 and TRBJ2-1; 14 positions match TRBD2. V shed 7 bases and J 7 bases; nucleotides not matched to a gene: 3. Germline loops: CDR1 MNHNS, CDR2 SASEGT. This CDR3 is 14 amino acids long. The CDR3 spells CASMTSGGGNEQFF. Written as DNA, the CDR3 is TGTGCCAGCATGACTAGCGGGGGGGGAAATGAGCAGTTCTTC.

The rearrangement links TRBV11-3 to TRBJ2-5; D is perhaps TRBD1 (5 bases). CDR1 and CDR2 from the germline V gene are SGHNT and YENEEA. The germline V and J ends were trimmed by 0 bases and 4 bases, with 6 bases remaining between them. This CDR3 has 13 amino acids. CDR3 residues: CASSLDQGETQYF. In DNA, the CDR3 is TGTGCCAGCAGCTTAGATCAGGGAGAGACCCAGTACTTC.

The rearrangement links TRBV28 to TRBJ1-1; D might be TRBD1 (6 bases). The CDR3 covers 12 residues. V lost 6 bases and J lost 5, with 10 bases in between. Per the germline V gene, CDR1 is MDHEN and CDR2 is SYDVKM. CDR3 DNA sequence: TGTGCCAGCAGAACAGGGTATACTGAAGCTTTCTTT. This codes for CASRTGYTEAFF.

This clone was observed a handful of times. This chain joins TRBV16 and TRBJ1-2, with TRBD1 matching 7 bases. Germline values: CDR1 KGHSY, CDR2 FQNENV. Unmatched junction bases numbered 8, after V lost 3 bases and J lost 4 bases. This CDR3 comprises 15 residues. The CDR3 DNA is TGTGCCAGCAGCCACCTGGGACAGCCTCCCTATGGCTACACCTTC. Translation: CASSHLGQPPYGYTF.

The rearrangement links TRBV27 to TRBJ1-1; tentatively, D is TRBD1 (6 bases). Trimming stripped 5 bases from V and 4 bases from J, with 14 bases between. The CDR3 consists of 14 residues. Looked up from germline, CDR1 is MNHEY and CDR2 is SMNVEV (reference sequence). CDR3 in DNA: TGTGCCAGCAGTACACTATACAGGGTCACTGAAGCTTTCTTT. This sequence encodes CASSTLYRVTEAFF.

This chain uses TRBV11-1 with TRBJ1-1, with no clear D. Trimming removed 3 bases at V and 6 bases at J, with 11 bases between. This CDR3 has 13 amino acids. Germline loops: CDR1 SGHAT, CDR2 FQDESV (reference sequence). CDR3 sequence reads: CASSFGRDAEAFF. CDR3 DNA: TGTGCCAGCAGCTTCGGGAGAGACGCTGAAGCTTTCTTT.

The chain couples TRBV6-5 to TRBJ2-3; D is uncertain. CDR3 length: 13 amino acids. CDR1 and CDR2 (germline): MNHEY, SVGAGI. Trimming took off 5 bases at V and 4 bases at J, with 10 bases between the two ends. CDR3 sequence (DNA): TGTGCCAGCAGTCGAGGCCCCCCAGATACGCAGTATTTT. Translating it yields CASSRGPPDTQYF.

The rearrangement joins TRBV7-2 to TRBJ2-7, with D perhaps matching TRBD1 (5 bases). The CDR3 runs 14 residues. Per germline, CDR1 SGHTA and CDR2 FQGNSA. The ends were cut back, 6 bases at V and 0 bases at J, with 12 bases in the middle. CDR3 sequence reads: CASRRQFSSYEQYF. As DNA, the CDR3 is TGTGCCAGCAGAAGACAGTTTAGCTCCTACGAGCAGTACTTC.

This chain uses TRBV21-1 with TRBJ1-6; the D call TRBD1 from the table was never checked on the DNA. TRBV21-1 is described as a pseudogene. There are 20 residues in the CDR3. CDR3 sequence (DNA): TGTGCCAGCAGCAAAGGACGGCGTCGAAAAAGACAGGGCCATAATTCACCCCTCCACTTT. Amino acid sequence: CASSKGRRRKRQGHNSPLHF.

On this clone itself: The same CDR3 also results from other DNA sequences found in this sample. This chain joins TRBV7-2 and TRBJ1-1, with a possible D match to TRBD1 (5 bases). The V end lost 5 bases, the J end lost 1 base, and 8 bases lay between the germline ends. The germline CDR1 and CDR2 sequences are SGHTA and FQGNSA. The CDR3 runs to 13 residues. The CDR3, as DNA: TGTGCCAGCAGCCTAGACAGGAACACTGAAGCTTTCTTT. Encoded protein: CASSLDRNTEAFF.